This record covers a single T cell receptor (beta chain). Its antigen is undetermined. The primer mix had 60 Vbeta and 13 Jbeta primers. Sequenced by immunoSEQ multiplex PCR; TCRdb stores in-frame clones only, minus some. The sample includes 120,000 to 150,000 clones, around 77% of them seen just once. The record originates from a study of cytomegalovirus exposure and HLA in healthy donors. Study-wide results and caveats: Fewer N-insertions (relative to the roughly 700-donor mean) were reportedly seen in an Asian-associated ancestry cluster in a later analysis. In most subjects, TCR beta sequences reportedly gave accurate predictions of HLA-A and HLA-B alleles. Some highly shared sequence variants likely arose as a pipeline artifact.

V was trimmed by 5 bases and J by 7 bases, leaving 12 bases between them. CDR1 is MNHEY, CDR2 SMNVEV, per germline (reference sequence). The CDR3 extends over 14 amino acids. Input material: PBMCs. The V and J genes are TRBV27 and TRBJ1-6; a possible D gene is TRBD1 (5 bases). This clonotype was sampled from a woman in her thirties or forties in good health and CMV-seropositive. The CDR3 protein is CASSLRQRNSPLHF. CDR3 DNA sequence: TGTGCCAGCAGTCTGCGACAGAGGAATTCACCCCTCCACTTT.